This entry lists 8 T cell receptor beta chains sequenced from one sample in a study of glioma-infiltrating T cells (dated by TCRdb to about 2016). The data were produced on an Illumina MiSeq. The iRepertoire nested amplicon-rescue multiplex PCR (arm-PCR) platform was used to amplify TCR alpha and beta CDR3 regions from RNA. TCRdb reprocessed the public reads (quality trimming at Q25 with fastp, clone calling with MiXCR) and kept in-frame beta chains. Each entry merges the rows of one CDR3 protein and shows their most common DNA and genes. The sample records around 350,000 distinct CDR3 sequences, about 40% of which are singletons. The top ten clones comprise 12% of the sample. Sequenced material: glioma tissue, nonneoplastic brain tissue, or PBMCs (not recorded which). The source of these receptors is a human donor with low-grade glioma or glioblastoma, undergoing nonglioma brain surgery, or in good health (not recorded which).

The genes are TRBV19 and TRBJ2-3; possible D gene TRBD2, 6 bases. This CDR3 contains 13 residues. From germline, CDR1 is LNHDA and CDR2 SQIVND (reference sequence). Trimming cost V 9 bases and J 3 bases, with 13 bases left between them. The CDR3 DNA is TGTGCCAGCGGGAGAGGAGTGACAGATACGCAGTATTTT. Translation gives CASGRGVTDTQYF. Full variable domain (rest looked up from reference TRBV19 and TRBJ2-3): DGGITQSPKYLFRKEGQNVTLSCEQNLNHDAMYWYRQDPGQGLRLIYYSQIVNDFQKGDIAEGYSVSREKKESFPLTVTSAQKNPTAFYLCASGRGVTDTQYFGPGTRLTVL.

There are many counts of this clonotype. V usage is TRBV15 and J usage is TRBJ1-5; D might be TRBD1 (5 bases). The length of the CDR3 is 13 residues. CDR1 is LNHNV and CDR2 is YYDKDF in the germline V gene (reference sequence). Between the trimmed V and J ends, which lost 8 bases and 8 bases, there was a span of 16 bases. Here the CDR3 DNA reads TGTGCCACCCAGCGCAGGCCACAGGAGCCCCAGCATTTT. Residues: CATQRRPQEPQHF.

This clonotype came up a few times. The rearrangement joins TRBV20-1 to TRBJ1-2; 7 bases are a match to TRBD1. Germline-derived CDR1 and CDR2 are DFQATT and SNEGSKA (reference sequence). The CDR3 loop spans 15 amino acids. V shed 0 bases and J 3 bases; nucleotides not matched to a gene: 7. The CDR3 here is CSARDSQTGHYGYTF. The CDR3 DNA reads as TGCAGTGCTAGAGATTCCCAGACAGGGCACTATGGCTACACCTTC.

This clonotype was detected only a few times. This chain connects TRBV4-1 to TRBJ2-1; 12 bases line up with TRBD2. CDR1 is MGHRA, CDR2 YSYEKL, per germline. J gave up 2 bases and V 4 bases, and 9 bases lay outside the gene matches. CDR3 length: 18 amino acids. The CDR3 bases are TGCGCCAGCAGCCCACTAGCGGGAGGACCGCGTCCCTACAATGAGCAGTTCTTC. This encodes CASSPLAGGPRPYNEQFF.

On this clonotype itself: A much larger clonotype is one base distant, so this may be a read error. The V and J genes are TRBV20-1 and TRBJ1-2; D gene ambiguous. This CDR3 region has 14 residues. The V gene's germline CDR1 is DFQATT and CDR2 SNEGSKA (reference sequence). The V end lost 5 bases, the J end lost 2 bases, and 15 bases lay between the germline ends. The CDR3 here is CSARTLGSNYGYTF. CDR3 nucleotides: TGCAGTGCTCGGACCTTAGGATCGAACTATGGCTACACCTTC.

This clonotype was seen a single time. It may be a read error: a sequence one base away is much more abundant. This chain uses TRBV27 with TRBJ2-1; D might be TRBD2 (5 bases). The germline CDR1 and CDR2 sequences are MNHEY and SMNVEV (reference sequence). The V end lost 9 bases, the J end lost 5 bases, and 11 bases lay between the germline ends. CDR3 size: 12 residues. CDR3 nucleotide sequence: TGTGCCAGAAGCGGCCTACACAATGAGCAGTTCTTC. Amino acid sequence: CARSGLHNEQFF.

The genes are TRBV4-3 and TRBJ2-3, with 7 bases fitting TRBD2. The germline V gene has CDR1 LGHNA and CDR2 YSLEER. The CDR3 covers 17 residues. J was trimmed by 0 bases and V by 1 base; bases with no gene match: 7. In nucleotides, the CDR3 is TGCGCCAGCAGCCAAGTATCAGCGGGGATTAGCACAGATACGCAGTATTTT. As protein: CASSQVSAGISTDTQYF.

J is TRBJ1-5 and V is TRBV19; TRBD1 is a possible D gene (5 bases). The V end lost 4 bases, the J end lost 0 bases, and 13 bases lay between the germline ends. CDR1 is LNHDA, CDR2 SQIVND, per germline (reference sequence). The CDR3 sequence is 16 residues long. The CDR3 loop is CASSKAGLHSNQPQHF. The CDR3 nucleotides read TGTGCCAGTAGTAAGGCGGGGCTTCATAGCAATCAGCCCCAGCATTTT. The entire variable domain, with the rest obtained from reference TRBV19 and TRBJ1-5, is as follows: DGGITQSPKYLFRKEGQNVTLSCEQNLNHDAMYWYRQDPGQGLRLIYYSQIVNDFQKGDIAEGYSVSREKKESFPLTVTSAQKNPTAFYLCASSKAGLHSNQPQHFGDGTRLSIL.